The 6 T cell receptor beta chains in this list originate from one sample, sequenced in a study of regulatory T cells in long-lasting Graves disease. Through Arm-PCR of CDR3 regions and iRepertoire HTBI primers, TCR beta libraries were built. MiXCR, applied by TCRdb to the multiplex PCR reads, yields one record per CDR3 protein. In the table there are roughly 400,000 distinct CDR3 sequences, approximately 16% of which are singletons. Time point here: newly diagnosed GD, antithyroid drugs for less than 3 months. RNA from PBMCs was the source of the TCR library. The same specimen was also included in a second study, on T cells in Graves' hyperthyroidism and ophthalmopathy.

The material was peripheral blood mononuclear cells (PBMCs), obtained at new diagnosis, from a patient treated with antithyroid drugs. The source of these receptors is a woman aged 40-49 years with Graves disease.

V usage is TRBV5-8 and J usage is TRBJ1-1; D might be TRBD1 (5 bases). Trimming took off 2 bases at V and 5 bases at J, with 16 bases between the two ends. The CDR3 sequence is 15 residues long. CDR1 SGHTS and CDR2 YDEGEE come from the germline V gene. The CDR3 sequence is CASSLVSGFITEAFF. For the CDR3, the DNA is TGTGCCAGCAGCTTAGTTTCAGGGTTCATAACTGAAGCTTTCTTT.

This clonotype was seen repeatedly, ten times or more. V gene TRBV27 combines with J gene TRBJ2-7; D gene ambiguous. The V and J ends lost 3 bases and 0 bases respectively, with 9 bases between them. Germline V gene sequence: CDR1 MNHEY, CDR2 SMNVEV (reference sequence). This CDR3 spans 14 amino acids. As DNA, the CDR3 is TGTGCCAGCAGTTTCAGCAGTTCCTCCTACGAGCAGTACTTC. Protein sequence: CASSFSSSSYEQYF.

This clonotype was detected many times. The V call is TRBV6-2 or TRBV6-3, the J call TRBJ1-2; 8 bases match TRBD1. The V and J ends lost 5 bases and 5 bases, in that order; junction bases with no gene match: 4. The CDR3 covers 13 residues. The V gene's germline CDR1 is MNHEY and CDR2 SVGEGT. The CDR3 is CASSETGGYGYTF. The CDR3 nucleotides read TGTGCCAGCAGTGAAACAGGGGGTTATGGCTACACCTTC.

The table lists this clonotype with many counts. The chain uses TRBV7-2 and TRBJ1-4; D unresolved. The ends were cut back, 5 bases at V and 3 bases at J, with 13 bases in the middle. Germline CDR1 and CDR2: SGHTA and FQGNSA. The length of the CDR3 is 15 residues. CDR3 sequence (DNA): TGTGCCAGCAGCCCCCGTCCAGGCCCTAATGAAAAACTGTTTTTT. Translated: CASSPRPGPNEKLFF.

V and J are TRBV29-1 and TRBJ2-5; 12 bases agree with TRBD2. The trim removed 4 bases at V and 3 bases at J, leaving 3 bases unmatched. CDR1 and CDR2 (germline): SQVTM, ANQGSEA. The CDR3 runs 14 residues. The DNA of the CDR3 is TGCAGCGTTGGGGGACTAGCGGGCGAAGAGACCCAGTACTTC. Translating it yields CSVGGLAGEETQYF. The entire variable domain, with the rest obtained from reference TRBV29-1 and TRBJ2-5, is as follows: SAVISQKPSRDICQRGTSLTIQCQVDSQVTMMFWYRQQPGQSLTLIATANQGSEATYESGFVIDKFPISRPNLTFSTLTVSNMSPEDSSIYLCSVGGLAGEETQYFGPGTRLLVL.

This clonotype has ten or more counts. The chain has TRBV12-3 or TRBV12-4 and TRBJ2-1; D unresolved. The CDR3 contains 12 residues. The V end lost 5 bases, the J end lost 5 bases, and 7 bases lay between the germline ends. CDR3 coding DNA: TGTGCCAGCAGTCGCCTAAACAATGAGCAGTTCTTC. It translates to CASSRLNNEQFF.